Reported below is one TCR beta chain. The multiple sclerosis control cohort comprised treatment-naive individuals presenting with stable or active relapsing-remitting disease. These data come from a study of CD8 T cells in Susac syndrome. Reverse transcription of roughly 0.45 to 1 ug RNA was performed with random hexamers. TCRdb used MiXCR to reprocess the immunoSEQ multiplex PCR reads, holding one entry per CDR3 protein. The sample includes about 300,000 distinct CDR3 sequences, about 82% of them seen just once. V was cut by 5 bases and J by 3 bases, with 14 bases left in between. Germline-derived CDR1 and CDR2 are MDHEN and SYDVKM. The CDR3 runs 14 residues.

The receptor was derived from a human donor with multiple sclerosis. Sequenced sample: CD8+ T cells from PBMCs. V is TRBV28 and J is TRBJ2-7, with a possible D match to TRBD1 (6 bases). The CDR3 loop is CASSQQGNIYEQYF. The CDR3 nucleotides are TGTGCCAGCAGTCAACAGGGAAACATCTACGAGCAGTACTTC.